The rows below give T cell receptor beta chains drawn from one sample of a study of sequential checkpoint blockade in melanoma. TCRdb keeps only in-frame clones here, not all; method: immunoSEQ multiplex PCR. Here the sample spans 34,000 or so clones, roughly 84% being singletons. The sample consisted of CD8+ T cells sorted from blood (inferred from file names), taken from a patient given nivolumab and ipilimumab in sequence. Receptors originate from a human donor with melanoma. The CDR3 runs from the conserved cysteine through the conserved F or W. The order of the fields is V gene, clone size, J gene, D gene, CDR3 DNA, CDR3 protein. A D gene is named only where the DNA matches it firmly. Size is omitted from some rows. Given values are once, few, many or a class for expanded clones.

TRBV19	.	TRBJ1-1	TRBD1	TGTGCCAGTAGGCCGAGGGGACAGACCATGAACACTGAAGCTTTCTTT	CASRPRGQTMNTEAFF
TRBV28	once	TRBJ1-6	.	TGTGCCAGCAGTTGGGGGGGAGGATTCGCCTCACCCCTCCACTTT	CASSWGGGFASPLHF
TRBV4-1	.	TRBJ1-1	.	TGCGCCAGCAGCCAGTATCAGGGGTTGAACACTGAAGCTTTCTTT	CASSQYQGLNTEAFF
TRBV28	.	TRBJ1-4	TRBD1	TGTGCCAGCAGTCCCGTCAGGGGGCTGGAAGAAAAACTGTTTTTT	CASSPVRGLEEKLFF
TRBV19	.	TRBJ2-1	.	TGTGCCAGTAGTATAACAGGCTTCCATTATGCGTTCTTC	CASSITGFHYAFF
TRBV18	.	TRBJ1-2	.	TGTGCCAGCTCACCGGAAGGGATCCCAGGGAACTATGGCTACACCTTC	CASSPEGIPGNYGYTF
TRBV19	.	TRBJ2-7	TRBD2	TGTGCCAGTACCAGGAGCGGGATTAGCGAGCAGTACTTC	CASTRSGISEQYF
TRBV5-4	.	TRBJ1-2	.	TGTGCCAGCAGCTTCGTGGAGGGAAGCTATGGCTACACCTTC	CASSFVEGSYGYTF
TRBV2	.	TRBJ2-3	TRBD2	TGTGCCAGCAGTGGACTAGCGGGAGATTTTCTGTATTTT	CASSGLAGDFLYF
TRBV28	once	TRBJ2-7	TRBD1	TGTGCCACCTCGGACAGGGCTTCCTACGAGCAGTACTTC	CATSDRASYEQYF
TRBV7-2	.	TRBJ2-7	TRBD1	TGTGCCAGCAGACCAGGGGGCAGGGCCGGCAGCAAGCAGTACTTC	CASRPGGRAGSKQYF
TRBV27	.	TRBJ1-5	.	TGTGCCAGCAGGGCTTATAGCAATCAGCCCCAGCATTTT	CASRAYSNQPQHF
TRBV5-4	few	TRBJ1-3	.	TGTGCCAGCAGCAGAGGCGGAAACACCATATATTTT	CASSRGGNTIYF
TRBV11-2	.	TRBJ1-4	.	TGTGCCAGCCCCCCCCTGACAGGACCAAATGAAAAACTGTTTTTT	CASPPLTGPNEKLFF
TRBV7-2	.	TRBJ2-5	.	TGTGCCAGCAGCTTAGATCAACAGGGAGTCGGGGAGACCCAGTACTTC	CASSLDQQGVGETQYF
TRBV10-3	.	TRBJ2-7	.	TGTGCCATCAGTGGCAGGTCCTACGAGCAGTACTTC	CAISGRSYEQYF
TRBV15	.	TRBJ1-6	TRBD1	TGTGCCACCAGCAGGGACAGGCCGCATTCACCCCTCCACTTT	CATSRDRPHSPLHF
TRBV2	.	TRBJ2-7	TRBD1	TGTGCCAGCAACAGGGGGGCCTTCGAGCAGTACTTC	CASNRGAFEQYF
TRBV7-8	.	TRBJ2-7	TRBD1	TGTGCCAGCAGGAATCCGGGACAGGGGAACGAGCAGTACTTC	CASRNPGQGNEQYF
TRBV6-5	once	TRBJ1-5	.	TGTGCCAGCAGTTACCGGGAGAACAATCAGCCCCAGCATTTT	CASSYRENNQPQHF